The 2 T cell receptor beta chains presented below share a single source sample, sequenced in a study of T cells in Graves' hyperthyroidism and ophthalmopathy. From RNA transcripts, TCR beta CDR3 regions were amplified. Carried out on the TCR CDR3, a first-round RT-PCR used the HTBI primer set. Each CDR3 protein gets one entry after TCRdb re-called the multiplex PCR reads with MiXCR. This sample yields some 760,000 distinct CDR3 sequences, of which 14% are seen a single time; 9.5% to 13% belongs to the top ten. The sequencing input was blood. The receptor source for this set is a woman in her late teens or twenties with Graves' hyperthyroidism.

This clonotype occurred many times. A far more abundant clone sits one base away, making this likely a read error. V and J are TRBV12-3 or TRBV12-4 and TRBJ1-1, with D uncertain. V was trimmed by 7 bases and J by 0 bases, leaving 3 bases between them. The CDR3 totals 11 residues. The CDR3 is CASNLNTEAFF. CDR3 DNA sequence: TGTGCCAGCAACCTGAACACTGAAGCTTTCTTT.

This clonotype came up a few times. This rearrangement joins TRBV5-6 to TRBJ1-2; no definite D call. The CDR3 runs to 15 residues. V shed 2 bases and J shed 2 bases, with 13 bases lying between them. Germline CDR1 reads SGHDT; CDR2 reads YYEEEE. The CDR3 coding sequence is TGTGCCAGCAGCTTAATAGGTGCAGCAAACTATGGCTACACCTTC. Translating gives CASSLIGAANYGYTF. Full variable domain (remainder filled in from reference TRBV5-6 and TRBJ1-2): DAGVTQSPTHLIKTRGQQVTLRCSPKSGHDTVSWYQQALGQGPQFIFQYYEEEERQRGNFPDRFSGHQFPNYSSELNVNALLLGDSALYLCASSLIGAANYGYTFGSGTRLTVV.